Below, 17 T cell receptor beta chains from the same sample are listed, as sequenced in a study of T-cell reconstitution after alpha-beta-depleted transplantation in children. For TCRbeta, the library was prepared with unique molecular identifiers. TCRdb analysed the PCR reads with MiXCR anew, one entry per CDR3 protein. Of more than 550,000 distinct CDR3 sequences listed, roughly 10% were seen once; the top ten hold about 4%. The sample here was PBMCs from the stem cell graft donor, taken from the stem cell graft. These receptors were collected from a human donor who donated a stem cell graft to a child with acute myeloid leukemia.

There are many counts of this clonotype. V is TRBV20-1 and J is TRBJ2-3; the D gene could be TRBD1 or TRBD2 (6 bases each). V shed 6 bases and J shed 6 bases, with 22 bases lying between them. This CDR3 comprises 15 residues. Germline V gene data show CDR1 as DFQATT and CDR2 as SNEGSKA (reference sequence). CDR3 residues: CSASQGPGGVDTQYF. CDR3 sequence (DNA): TGCAGTGCCTCCCAGGGACCCGGGGGCGTGGATACGCAGTATTTT.

This clonotype was seen only a few times. The J gene is TRBJ2-2, the V gene TRBV27; D may match TRBD1 or TRBD2 (7 bases each). CDR3 length: 17 amino acids. Per the germline V gene, CDR1 is MNHEY and CDR2 is SMNVEV (reference sequence). V lost 2 bases and J 6 bases, leaving 19 bases between the germline ends. The CDR3 DNA reads as TGTGCCAGCAGTTTAGAGGGGGGGACAGTACGGCCCGGGGAGCTGTTTTTT. The encoded protein is CASSLEGGTVRPGELFF.

A few counts support this clonotype. CDR3 amino acids: CAWSEDIYTDTQYF. Written as DNA, the CDR3 is TGTGCCTGGAGCGAGGACATTTACACAGATACGCAGTATTTT. The genes are TRBV30 and TRBJ2-3; possible D gene TRBD1, 5 bases. The V end was cut by 3 bases, the J end by 2 bases, with 12 bases between. The CDR3 consists of 14 residues. Germline V lookup: CDR1 GTSNPN, CDR2 SVGIG (reference sequence).

There are many counts of this clonotype. The CDR3 sequence: CSARAPSAVSYEQYF. The CDR3 DNA reads as TGCAGTGCTAGAGCCCCTAGCGCTGTCTCCTACGAGCAGTACTTC. The chain is built from TRBV20-1 and TRBJ2-7; D is possibly TRBD2 (6 bases). This CDR3 region has 15 residues. Germline assignment: CDR1 DFQATT and CDR2 SNEGSKA (reference sequence). V was pared by 1 base and J by 0 bases, with 13 bases between.

This clonotype showed up just a few times. The chain carries TRBV30 and TRBJ2-2; TRBD2 matches at 13 bases. The CDR3 consists of 16 residues. J lost 3 bases, V lost 2 bases, and 3 bases had no gene match. Germline V gene lookup returns CDR1 GTSNPN and CDR2 SVGIG (reference sequence). Here the CDR3 DNA reads TGTGCCTGGAGTTATGGACTAGCGGGGGACACCGGGGAGCTGTTTTTT. It encodes CAWSYGLAGDTGELFF. The variable domain in full, completed from reference TRBV30 and TRBJ2-2, reads SQTIHQWPATLVQPVGSPLSLECTVEGTSNPNLYWYRQAAGRGLQLLFYSVGIGQISSEVPQNLSASRPQDRQFILSSKKLLLSDSGFYLCAWSYGLAGDTGELFFGEGSRLTVL.

This clonotype was found a few times. This chain uses TRBV7-2 with TRBJ2-1; 9 nucleotides line up with TRBD2. The V gene end was trimmed by 5 bases and the J gene end by 8 bases; junction bases not matched to a gene: 13. This CDR3 is 16 amino acids long. Germline CDR1 reads SGHTA; CDR2 reads FQGNSA. CDR3 coding DNA: TGTGCCAGCAGCCATGGGGCGGGAGGGCGAGTATATGAGCAGTTCTTC. Translation gives CASSHGAGGRVYEQFF.

This clonotype was recorded many times. The CDR3 reads CASSYLASGSYEQFF. The DNA for the CDR3 is TGTGCCAGCAGTTACTTGGCTAGCGGGTCGTATGAGCAGTTCTTC. V and J are TRBV27 and TRBJ2-1; 8 bases agree with TRBD2. This CDR3 is built from 15 residues. CDR1 and CDR2 (germline): MNHEY, SMNVEV (reference sequence). V shed 4 bases, J shed 8 bases, and the junction held 10 bases outside the gene matches.

This clonotype has more than one count but fewer than ten. The chain is built from TRBV27 and TRBJ1-6; 7 bases are a match to TRBD1. In germline, CDR1 is MNHEY, CDR2 SMNVEV (reference sequence). This CDR3 comprises 16 residues. Trimming cost V 3 bases and J 9 bases; bases outside gene matches: 11. The CDR3 sequence is CASSFSPTGSFSPLHF. The CDR3 region has the DNA TGTGCCAGCAGTTTTTCCCCGACAGGGTCTTTTTCACCCCTCCACTTT.

In this sample, this clonotype turned up many times. The chain uses TRBV12-3 or TRBV12-4 and TRBJ2-1; D perhaps matches TRBD2 (6 bases). V was cut by 3 bases and J by 0 bases, with 9 bases left in between. This CDR3 has 15 residues. CDR3 DNA: TGTGCCAGCAGTTTGGGGACTTTCTCCTACAATGAGCAGTTCTTC. Encoded protein: CASSLGTFSYNEQFF.

This chain connects TRBV7-9 to TRBJ2-1; D gene ambiguous. Germline CDR1 SEHNR, CDR2 FQNEAQ (reference sequence). V gave up 5 bases and J gave up 9 bases, with 11 bases separating them. The CDR3 runs 12 residues. The CDR3 region is CASSPSAVEQFF. CDR3 DNA sequence: TGTGCCAGCAGCCCCTCGGCGGTTGAGCAGTTCTTC.

This clonotype has at least ten counts. V usage is TRBV5-5 and J usage is TRBJ2-7; D possibly matches TRBD1 or TRBD2 (6 bases each). This CDR3 is built from 17 residues. Germline V gene sequence: CDR1 SGHKS, CDR2 YYEKEE (reference sequence). Trimming stripped 4 bases from V and 0 bases from J, with 20 bases between. The CDR3 reads CASSLTRGTLNSYEQYF. The CDR3 DNA is TGTGCCAGCAGCCTTACTCGCGGGACACTCAACTCCTACGAGCAGTACTTC.

The chain combines TRBV9 with TRBJ2-5; D not resolved. Germline V gene sequence: CDR1 SGDLS, CDR2 YYNGEE. V was cut by 0 bases and J by 2 bases, with 5 bases left in between. The CDR3 consists of 13 residues. The CDR3 DNA is TGTGCCAGCAGCGTAGCGCAACAAGAGACCCAGTACTTC. Translating gives CASSVAQQETQYF. The entire variable domain, with the rest obtained from reference TRBV9 and TRBJ2-5, is as follows: DSGVTQTPKHLITATGQRVTLRCSPRSGDLSVYWYQQSLDQGLQFLIQYYNGEERAKGNILERFSAQQFPDLHSELNLSSLELGDSALYFCASSVAQQETQYFGPGTRLLVL.

This clonotype was observed at least ten times. This chain joins TRBV28 and TRBJ2-1; 9 bases map to TRBD1. The junction had 13 bases not matched to a gene; V was cut back by 7 bases and J by 9 bases. There are 15 residues in the CDR3. Germline-derived CDR1 and CDR2 are MDHEN and SYDVKM. The CDR3 nucleotides read TGTGCCAGCAAAGAGACGGGACAGGGTATTCTTGAGCAGTTCTTC. Its protein is CASKETGQGILEQFF. Supplemented by reference TRBV28 and TRBJ2-1, the full variable domain reads DVKVTQSSRYLVKRTGEKVFLECVQDMDHENMFWYRQDPGLGLRLIYFSYDVKMKEKGDIPEGYSVSREKKERFSLILESASTNQTSMYLCASKETGQGILEQFFGPGTRLTVL.

The chain uses TRBV15 and TRBJ2-3; TRBD2 agrees at 8 bases. CDR1 is LNHNV and CDR2 is YYDKDF in the germline V gene (reference sequence). The CDR3 loop spans 16 amino acids. With V trimmed by 5 bases and J by 1 base, 8 bases remained unmatched. The chain's CDR3 is CATSPSGLARTDTQYF. The CDR3 DNA reads TGTGCCACCAGCCCCTCAGGACTAGCTCGCACAGATACGCAGTATTTT.

This clonotype was counted at least ten times. The gene calls are TRBV20-1 and TRBJ2-7, with 7 nucleotides matching TRBD2. V gave up 6 bases and J gave up 7 bases; unmatched junction bases: 12. The CDR3 is 13 residues long. Germline assignment: CDR1 DFQATT and CDR2 SNEGSKA (reference sequence). The CDR3 spells CSALWGRADEQYF. In DNA form, the CDR3 reads TGCAGTGCCCTTTGGGGGAGGGCGGATGAGCAGTACTTC.

This clonotype occurred a few times. V and J are TRBV7-9 and TRBJ2-7, with TRBD2 matching 11 bases. This CDR3 is built from 16 residues. The V segment lost 4 bases and the J segment 0 bases; nucleotides outside the gene matches: 5. CDR1 and CDR2 (germline): SEHNR, FQNEAQ (reference sequence). This CDR3 is CASSSPSGGSSYEQYF. As DNA, the CDR3 is TGTGCCAGCAGCTCACCTAGCGGGGGGAGCTCCTACGAGCAGTACTTC.

This clonotype occurred a few times. The chain has TRBV5-1 and TRBJ1-2; the match to TRBD1 covers 7 bases. Losses at the gene ends were 3 bases for V and 8 bases for J; bases not matched to a gene: 10. Germline V gene sequence: CDR1 SGHRS, CDR2 YFSETQ. The CDR3 loop spans 14 amino acids. The CDR3 DNA reads as TGCGCCAGCAGCTCCCAGGACAGGTTAACGGGCTACACCTTC. Residues: CASSSQDRLTGYTF.